This TCR beta chain was identified during a study of blood T cell repertoires in COVID-19. Study summary: Specimens from acute and convalescent COVID-19 originated in the United States, Italy and Spain. From T cells, B-cell-depleted T cells, or PBMCs came the material, which was cDNA or gDNA.

Germline CDR1 is SGHTA and CDR2 is FQGNSA. The CDR3 has 14 amino acids. Trimming at V came to 6 bases and at J to 4 bases, leaving 5 bases not matched to a gene. Original data processing: Reference gene primer amplification yielded estimated nucleated cell counts. TCRdb keeps only in-frame clones here, not all; method: immunoSEQ multiplex PCR. From that table come the V and J calls and clone size; the DNA was used to work out D and trimming. In the table there are approximately 170,000 clones, approximately 86% of which are singletons. This sequence was found in an older man with acute or convalescent COVID-19. The genes are TRBV7-2 and TRBJ2-7, with 11 bases aligning to TRBD2. The sample was peripheral blood. The CDR3 sequence: CASRALAGGYEQYF. The CDR3 DNA reads TGTGCCAGCAGGGCGCTAGCGGGGGGATACGAGCAGTACTTC.